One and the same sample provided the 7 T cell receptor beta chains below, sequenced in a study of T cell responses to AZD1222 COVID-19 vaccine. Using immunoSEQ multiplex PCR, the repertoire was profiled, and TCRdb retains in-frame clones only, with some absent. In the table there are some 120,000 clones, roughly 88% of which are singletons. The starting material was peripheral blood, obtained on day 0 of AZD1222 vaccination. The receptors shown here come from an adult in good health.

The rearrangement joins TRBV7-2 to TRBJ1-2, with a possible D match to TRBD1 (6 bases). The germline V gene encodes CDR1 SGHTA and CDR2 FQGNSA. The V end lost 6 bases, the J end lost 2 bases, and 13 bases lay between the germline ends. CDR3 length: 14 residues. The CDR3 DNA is TGTGCCAGCAGTCGAACAGGGCTCAACTATGGCTACACCTTC. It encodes CASSRTGLNYGYTF. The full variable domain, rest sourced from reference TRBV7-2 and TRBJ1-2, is GAGVSQSPSNKVTEKGKDVELRCDPISGHTALYWYRQSLGQGLEFLIYFQGNSAPDKSGLPSDRFSAERTGGSVSTLTIQRTQQEDSAVYLCASSRTGLNYGYTFGSGTRLTVV.

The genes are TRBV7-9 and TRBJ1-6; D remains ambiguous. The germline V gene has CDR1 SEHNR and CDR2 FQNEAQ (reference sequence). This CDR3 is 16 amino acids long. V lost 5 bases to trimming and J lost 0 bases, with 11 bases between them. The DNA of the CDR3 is TGTGCCAGCAGCCCTAGTGTCGGCTCCTATAATTCACCCCTCCACTTT. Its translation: CASSPSVGSYNSPLHF.

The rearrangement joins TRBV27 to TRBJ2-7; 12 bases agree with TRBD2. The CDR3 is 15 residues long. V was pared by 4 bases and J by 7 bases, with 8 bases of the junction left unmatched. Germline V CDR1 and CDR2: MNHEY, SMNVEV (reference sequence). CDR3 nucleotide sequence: TGTGCCAGCAGTTCCTCTAGCGGGGGGGCCCGGGAGCAGTACTTC. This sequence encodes CASSSSSGGAREQYF.

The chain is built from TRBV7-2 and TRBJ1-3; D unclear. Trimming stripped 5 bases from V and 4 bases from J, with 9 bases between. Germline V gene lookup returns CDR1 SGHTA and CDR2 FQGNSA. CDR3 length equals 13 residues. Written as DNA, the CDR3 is TGTGCCAGCAGCAGGGTCCCCGGAAACACCATATATTTT. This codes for CASSRVPGNTIYF.

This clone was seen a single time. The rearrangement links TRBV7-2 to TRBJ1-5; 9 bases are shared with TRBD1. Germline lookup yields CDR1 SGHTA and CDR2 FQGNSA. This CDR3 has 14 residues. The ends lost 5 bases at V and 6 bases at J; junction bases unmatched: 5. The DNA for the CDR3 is TGTGCCAGCAGCCTACAGGGGGCCCCTCAGCCCCAGCATTTT. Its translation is CASSLQGAPQPQHF. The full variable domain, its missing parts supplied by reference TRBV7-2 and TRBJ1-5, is GAGVSQSPSNKVTEKGKDVELRCDPISGHTALYWYRQSLGQGLEFLIYFQGNSAPDKSGLPSDRFSAERTGGSVSTLTIQRTQQEDSAVYLCASSLQGAPQPQHFGDGTRLSIL.

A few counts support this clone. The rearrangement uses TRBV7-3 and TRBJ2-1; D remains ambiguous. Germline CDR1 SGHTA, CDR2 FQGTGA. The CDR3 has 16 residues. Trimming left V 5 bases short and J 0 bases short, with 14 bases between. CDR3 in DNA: TGTGCCAGCAGCCCCCGACTGATAAGCTCCTACAATGAGCAGTTCTTC. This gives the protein CASSPRLISSYNEQFF.

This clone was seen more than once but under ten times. CDR3 in amino acids: CATSDLRTGDGELFF. In nucleotides, the CDR3 is TGTGCCACCAGTGATTTGCGTACAGGTGACGGGGAGCTGTTTTTT. The genes are TRBV24-1 and TRBJ2-2; tentatively, D is TRBD1 (5 bases). Trimming cost V 0 bases and J 7 bases, with 11 bases left between them. Germline V CDR1 and CDR2: KGHDR, SFDVKD. This CDR3 has 15 amino acids.